Reported below is one T cell receptor beta chain. Its specificity is unknown. 13 Jbeta primers and 60 Vbeta primers were used for the PCR. Data came from immunoSEQ multiplex PCR; TCRdb stores just in-frame clones and leaves some out. The profile shows some 160,000 clones, approximately 80% of them singletons. The data were obtained in a study of cytomegalovirus exposure and HLA in healthy donors. The CDR3 is made up of 15 amino acids. J was trimmed by 6 bases and V by 3 bases; bases with no gene match: 6. Germline assignment: CDR1 LNHNV and CDR2 YYDKDF (reference sequence). The study, taken as a whole, reports: Excluded were some V segments that proved indistinguishable, including TRBV6-2 and TRBV6-3. A later analysis reportedly found that, within productive TCRs, an Asian-associated ancestry cluster had fewer N-insertions than the mean observed across the approximately 690 donors.

Material: PBMCs. The clonotype was recovered from a woman aged 18-30 years in good health and CMV-seronegative. The J gene is TRBJ1-4, the V gene TRBV15, with 8 bases matching TRBD1. The CDR3 region has the DNA TGTGCCACCAGCAGTCGTAGGACAGGGCATGAAAAACTGTTTTTT. Amino acid sequence: CATSSRRTGHEKLFF. Complete variable domain (other parts from reference TRBV15 and TRBJ1-4): DAMVIQNPRYQVTQFGKPVTLSCSQTLNHNVMYWYQQKSSQAPKLLFHYYDKDFNNEADTPDNFQSRRPNTSFCFLDIRSPGLGDTAMYLCATSSRRTGHEKLFFGSGTQLSVL.